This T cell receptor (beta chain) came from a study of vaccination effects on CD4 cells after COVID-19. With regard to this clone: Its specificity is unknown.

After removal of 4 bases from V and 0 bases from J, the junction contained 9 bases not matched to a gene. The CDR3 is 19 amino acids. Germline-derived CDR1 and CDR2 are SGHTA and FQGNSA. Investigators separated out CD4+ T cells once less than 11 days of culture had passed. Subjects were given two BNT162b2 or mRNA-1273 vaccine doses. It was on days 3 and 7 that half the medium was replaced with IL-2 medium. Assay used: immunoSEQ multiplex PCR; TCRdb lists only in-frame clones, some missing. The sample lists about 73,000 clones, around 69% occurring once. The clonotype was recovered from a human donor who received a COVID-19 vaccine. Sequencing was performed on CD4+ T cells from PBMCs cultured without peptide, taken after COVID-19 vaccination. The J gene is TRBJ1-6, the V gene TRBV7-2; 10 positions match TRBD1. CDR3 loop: CASSSMYRTGGSYNSPLHF. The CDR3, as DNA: TGTGCCAGCAGCTCTATGTACAGGACAGGGGGCTCCTATAATTCACCCCTCCACTTT.